These 19 T cell receptor beta chains were sequenced from one sample in a study of human T cells and chemical hapten exposure. TCRdb reprocessed the RACE reads with MiXCR, giving one entry per CDR3 protein. The sample lists some 79,000 distinct CDR3 sequences; about 10% were seen once. Time point given: patch test 2, 6 weeks after DPC sensitization. Sample treatment: therapeutic diphenylcyclopropenone sensitization with weekly scalp DPC. The sequencing used whole blood, collected in connection with sensitization to the hapten diphenylcyclopropenone (DPC). Receptors originate from a woman in her fifties or sixties with alopecia areata. Some clones in this sample may be carry-over from other donors' samples.

This clonotype was detected many times. The gene calls are TRBV30 and TRBJ1-1, with no clear D. Trimming took off 1 base at V and 9 bases at J, with 9 bases between the two ends. CDR1 and CDR2 from the germline V gene are GTSNPN and SVGIG (reference sequence). The CDR3 runs 11 residues. In DNA, the CDR3 is TGTGCCTGGAGTGCCGGGCCCCAAGCTTTCTTT. It encodes CAWSAGPQAFF.

This clonotype was detected a few times. The rearrangement links TRBV5-1 to TRBJ2-3, with D unclear. Between the trimmed V and J ends, which lost 5 bases and 0 bases, there was a span of 10 bases. The CDR3 totals 14 residues. CDR1 SGHRS and CDR2 YFSETQ come from the germline V gene. The CDR3 protein is CASSLQTSTDTQYF. CDR3 bases: TGCGCCAGCAGTTTACAAACTAGCACAGATACGCAGTATTTT.

This clonotype came up many times. For the CDR3, the DNA is TGTGCCAGCAGTGAAGCTTTCGGCAGTCAGCCCCAGCATTTT. Protein product: CASSEAFGSQPQHF. This chain connects TRBV6-1 to TRBJ1-5; D not resolved. Germline V gives CDR1 MNHNS, CDR2 SASEGT. CDR3 size: 14 residues. Trimming took 0 bases from V and 6 from J, leaving 9 bases between them.

This clonotype has at least ten counts. The rearrangement joins TRBV29-1 to TRBJ1-1, with D uncertain. CDR1 and CDR2 from the germline V gene are SQVTM and ANQGSEA. The CDR3 contains 14 residues. V was clipped by 1 base and J by 4 bases, with 13 bases between them. CDR3 amino acids: CSVEGRISGTEAFF. DNA for the CDR3: TGCAGCGTTGAAGGGAGGATCTCCGGCACTGAAGCTTTCTTT.

This clonotype has at least ten counts. V usage is TRBV5-1 and J usage is TRBJ2-7; D ambiguous. V was clipped by 0 bases and J by 1 base, with 11 bases between them. The germline gives CDR1 SGHRS, CDR2 YFSETQ. There are 15 residues in the CDR3. Here the CDR3 reads CASSLESGPSYEQYF. The CDR3 DNA is TGCGCCAGCAGCTTGGAGTCCGGACCTTCCTACGAGCAGTACTTC.

This clonotype was seen ten or more times. V usage is TRBV11-2 and J usage is TRBJ2-1; 8 bases fit TRBD2. The trim removed 5 bases at V and 2 bases at J, leaving 8 bases unmatched. This CDR3 is built from 16 residues. The germline V gene encodes CDR1 SGHAT and CDR2 FQNNGV. This CDR3 is CASSRTSGRPYNEQFF. Here the CDR3 DNA reads TGTGCCAGCAGCAGAACGAGCGGGAGACCCTACAATGAGCAGTTCTTC. The complete variable domain, with remaining parts taken from reference TRBV11-2 and TRBJ2-1, reads EAGVAQSPRYKIIEKRQSVAFWCNPISGHATLYWYQQILGQGPKLLIQFQNNGVVDDSQLPKDRFSAERLKGVDSTLKIQPAKLEDSAVYLCASSRTSGRPYNEQFFGPGTRLTVL.

The chain has TRBV6-5 and TRBJ2-7; tentatively, D is TRBD1 (6 bases). This CDR3 is built from 14 residues. V was cut by 5 bases and J by 1 base, with 12 bases left in between. The germline gives CDR1 MNHEY, CDR2 SVGAGI. Here the CDR3 reads CASSEQGHSYEQYF. CDR3 bases: TGTGCCAGCAGTGAACAGGGACATTCCTACGAGCAGTACTTC.

This clonotype is categorized as medium-sized. The rearrangement joins TRBV28 to TRBJ1-3; D gene unclear. The germline V gene encodes CDR1 MDHEN and CDR2 SYDVKM. This CDR3 contains 14 residues. V shed 7 bases and J shed 2 bases, with 12 bases lying between them. CDR3 sequence (DNA): TGTGCCAGCACCAACATTCGCGCTGGAAACACCATATATTTT. This codes for CASTNIRAGNTIYF.

The chain joins TRBV28 to TRBJ2-3; D unresolved. CDR1 and CDR2 (germline): MDHEN, SYDVKM. The CDR3 extends over 11 amino acids. Trimming shortened V by 8 bases and J by 0 bases, and 3 bases separated the two germline ends. Here the CDR3 reads CASESTDTQYF. The CDR3 DNA reads as TGTGCCAGCGAAAGCACAGATACGCAGTATTTT.

This clonotype was observed a handful of times. V gene TRBV5-5 combines with J gene TRBJ2-7; 9 bases match TRBD2. Germline CDR1 and CDR2: SGHKS and YYEKEE (reference sequence). This CDR3 contains 14 residues. Trimming took 7 bases from V and 6 from J; bases not matched to a gene: 11. In DNA, the CDR3 is TGTGCCAGCGCTCGGCGGGAGGGCATGGGCGAGCAGTACTTC. Protein: CASARREGMGEQYF.

This clonotype was detected ten times or more. The chain joins TRBV29-1 to TRBJ2-1; D possibly corresponds to TRBD2 (6 bases). The CDR3 is 13 amino acids. Germline assignment: CDR1 SQVTM and CDR2 ANQGSEA. V was shortened by 6 bases and J by 5 bases, with 14 bases between the two germline ends. CDR3 sequence (DNA): TGCAGCGTAGGAGGACTACTCAACAATGAGCAGTTCTTC. As protein: CSVGGLLNNEQFF.

Ten or more counts support this clonotype. V gene TRBV30 combines with J gene TRBJ1-1, with D unresolved. The CDR3 extends over 13 amino acids. CDR1 and CDR2 (germline): GTSNPN, SVGIG (reference sequence). V dropped 5 bases and J dropped 1 base, with 11 bases sitting between them. CDR3 in DNA: TGTGCCTGGGCCCTGAACAGGAACACTGAAGCTTTCTTT. Translated: CAWALNRNTEAFF.

The chain employs TRBV20-1 and TRBJ2-2; TRBD2 matches 9 bases. CDR3 length equals 16 residues. Unmatched junction bases numbered 9, after V lost 6 bases and J lost 1 base. Per the germline V gene, CDR1 is DFQATT and CDR2 is SNEGSKA (reference sequence). The CDR3 DNA is TGCAGTGCGGCGAGGCGTAGCGGGAGGAACACCGGGGAGCTGTTTTTT. This sequence encodes CSAARRSGRNTGELFF.

The V gene is TRBV5-1, the J gene TRBJ2-1; perhaps TRBD2 as D (5 bases). This CDR3 is built from 15 residues. Trimming removed 5 bases from V and 2 bases from J, with 14 bases in between. CDR1 and CDR2 from the germline V gene are SGHRS and YFSETQ. CDR3 DNA sequence: TGCGCCAGCAGGCGGTCCAGCGGAGCCTACAATGAGCAGTTCTTC. Translating gives CASRRSSGAYNEQFF.

This chain joins TRBV28 and TRBJ2-3, with D tentatively TRBD1 (5 bases). This CDR3 spans 15 amino acids. In germline, CDR1 is MDHEN, CDR2 SYDVKM. The V and J ends lost 4 bases and 3 bases respectively, with 14 bases between them. Here the CDR3 reads CASSSRGLWTDTQYF. DNA of the CDR3: TGTGCCAGCAGTTCAAGGGGTTTATGGACAGATACGCAGTATTTT.

This clonotype was observed many times. The J gene is TRBJ1-1, the V gene TRBV7-6; TRBD1 agrees at 7 bases. There are 14 residues in the CDR3. V was pared by 2 bases and J by 7 bases, with 7 bases of the junction left unmatched. Per germline, CDR1 SGHVS and CDR2 FNYEAQ. CDR3 amino acids: CASSLRQGRNEAFF. The DNA of the CDR3 is TGTGCCAGCAGCTTAAGACAGGGTAGGAATGAAGCTTTCTTT.

The chain joins TRBV10-2 to TRBJ2-1, with 9 bases aligning to TRBD2. The J segment lost 9 bases and the V segment lost 3 bases, leaving 9 bases of the junction unmatched. This CDR3 contains 15 residues. The V gene's germline CDR1 is WSHSY and CDR2 SAAADI. CDR3 amino acids: CASSDVVSGSPEQFF. CDR3 coding DNA: TGCGCCAGCAGTGACGTGGTTAGCGGGAGCCCTGAGCAGTTCTTC.

This clonotype has only a few counts. V gene TRBV6-6 combines with J gene TRBJ2-5, with D uncertain. The CDR3 consists of 12 residues. The germline V and J ends were trimmed by 6 bases and 5 bases, with 10 bases remaining between them. Germline V CDR1 and CDR2: MNHNY, SVGAGI (reference sequence). The CDR3 region has the DNA TGTGCCAGCAGAACCATGGGGGAGACCCAGTACTTC. It specifies CASRTMGETQYF.

The V and J genes are TRBV20-1 and TRBJ2-1; 7 positions agree with TRBD2. Germline CDR1 DFQATT, CDR2 SNEGSKA (reference sequence). The V and J ends lost 5 bases and 3 bases, in that order; junction bases with no gene match: 10. There are 15 residues in the CDR3. The CDR3 nucleotides read TGCAGTGCTGACCCACCTAGCGGAGTCTACAATGAGCAGTTCTTC. Translation gives CSADPPSGVYNEQFF.